This T cell receptor (beta chain) was recorded in a study of neoadjuvant nivolumab and ipilimumab in lung cancer. V lost 5 bases and J lost 4; bases outside the gene matches: 9. Germline V gives CDR1 SGHTA, CDR2 FQGTGA. This CDR3 has 16 residues. Libraries were prepared by immunoSEQ multiplex PCR; TCRdb keeps only in-frame clonotypes and omits some of them. The table shows about 38,000 clones, with roughly nine tenths occurring only once. This specimen was peripheral blood, taken before neoadjuvant nivolumab, alone or with ipilimumab. The gene calls are TRBV7-3 and TRBJ2-1; 9 bases fit TRBD2. The source of this sequence is an adult with non-small cell lung cancer. CDR3 sequence reads: CASSAYLSGRYNEQFF. Written as DNA, the CDR3 is TGTGCCAGCAGCGCCTACCTCAGCGGGAGGTACAATGAGCAGTTCTTC.